This T cell receptor (beta chain) was recovered during a study of vaccination and CD4 T cells after COVID-19. As for the study in general: Stimuli were overlapping spike peptide pools of SARS-CoV-2 and three common cold coronaviruses (HCoV-NL63, HCoV-OC43, HCoV-229E). Study-wide points: The median number of SARS-CoV-2-reactive clonotypes increased from roughly 21 to 40, a change that did not reach significance.

Note on this clonotype: Its specificity is not known.

The treatment here: roughly 10-day PBMC culture with coronavirus spike peptide pools or control peptides (ViraFEST assay). The CDR3 spans 17 residues. The V gene's germline CDR1 is MNHEY and CDR2 SMNVEV (reference sequence). The ends were cut back, 6 bases at V and 1 base at J, with 21 bases in the middle. An Oncomine TCR Beta short-read assay was used to sequence the DNA from cultured CD4+ T cells. CD4+ T cells were cultured, and genomic DNA was extracted from them. Each CDR3 protein gets one entry after TCRdb re-called the PCR reads with MiXCR. The sample records around 26,000 distinct CDR3 sequences, approximately 56% being singletons.

This sequence originates from a human donor who had recovered from COVID-19. Material for sequencing was CD4+ T cells from blood, cultured in vitro. The chain links TRBV27 to TRBJ1-1; D gene ambiguous. CDR3 sequence reads: CASRYRSHAAGNTEAFF. In nucleotides, the CDR3 is TGTGCCAGCAGGTACCGCTCCCATGCGGCGGGGAACACTGAAGCTTTCTTT.